The T cell receptor (beta chain) under discussion was sequenced for a study of T cell responses to AZD1222 COVID-19 vaccine. Concerning this clone itself: What it binds is not known.

CDR1 is SGHRS and CDR2 is YFSETQ in the germline V gene. CDR3 length equals 16 residues. V lost 4 bases and J lost 4; bases outside the gene matches: 14. TCRdb's table, derived via immunoSEQ multiplex PCR, lists solely in-frame clones and lacks some. The table has about 130,000 clones, roughly nine tenths seen once. Findings of the study overall: White British donors predominated, females outnumbered males, and clonal diversity was possibly underestimated. None of the repertoires were sampled until the peak T cell response had passed. Spike-specific TCR breadth and depth were elevated following two AZD1222 doses. Seropositive status at baseline applied to only a handful of AZD1222 recipients.

The specimen comprised peripheral blood, sampled on day 0 of AZD1222 vaccination. This TCR came from an adult in good health. The chain joins TRBV5-1 to TRBJ2-7, with 7 bases lining up with TRBD1. As DNA, the CDR3 is TGCGCCAGCAGCGTAAAGACAGGGATCGGGCCGTACGAGCAGTACTTC. This gives the protein CASSVKTGIGPYEQYF.